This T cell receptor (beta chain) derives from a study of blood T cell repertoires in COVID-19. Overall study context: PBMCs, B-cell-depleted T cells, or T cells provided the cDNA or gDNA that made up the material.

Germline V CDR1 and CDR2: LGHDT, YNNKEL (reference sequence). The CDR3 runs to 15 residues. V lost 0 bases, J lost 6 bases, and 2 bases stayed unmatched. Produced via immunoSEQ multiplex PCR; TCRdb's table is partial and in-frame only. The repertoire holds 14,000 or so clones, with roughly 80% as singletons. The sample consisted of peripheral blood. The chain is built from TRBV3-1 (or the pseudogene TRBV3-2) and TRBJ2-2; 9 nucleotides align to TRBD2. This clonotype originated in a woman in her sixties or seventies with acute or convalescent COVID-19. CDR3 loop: CASSQDLAGAGELFF. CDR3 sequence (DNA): TGTGCCAGCAGCCAAGATTTAGCGGGGGCCGGGGAGCTGTTTTTT.